Listed below are T cell receptor beta chains from one sample, sequenced in a study of cytomegalovirus exposure and HLA in healthy donors. Sequencing used immunoSEQ multiplex PCR; TCRdb keeps in-frame clones, though not all of them. The top ten clones hold roughly 11% of a sample with 110,000 or so clones, approximately 69% of them seen once. The sample comprised PBMCs. These receptors were collected from a woman aged 45-65 years in good health and CMV-seropositive. The CDR3 runs from the conserved cysteine through the conserved F or W. The order of the fields is clone size, J gene, D gene, V gene, CDR3 protein, CDR3 DNA. A D gene is named only where the DNA matches it firmly. For some rows the clone size is stated as once, few or many, or as a class when expanded; others skip it.

-	TRBJ2-5	-	TRBV20-1	CSGQSQETQYF	TGCAGTGGACAGAGCCAAGAGACCCAGTACTTC
-	TRBJ2-1	TRBD2	TRBV4-3	CASSQDRPAGTFNEQFF	TGCGCCAGCAGCCAAGATAGGCCAGCGGGAACGTTCAATGAGCAGTTCTTC
-	TRBJ1-2	-	TRBV7-2	CASSLVGLRAYGYTF	TGTGCCAGCAGCTTAGTAGGGCTCAGGGCCTACGGCTACACCTTC
once	TRBJ1-2	TRBD1	TRBV6-5	CASSYTGGPTGYTF	TGTGCCAGCAGTTACACAGGGGGGCCGACGGGCTACACCTTC
-	TRBJ1-1	-	TRBV19	CASSIDRLNTEAFF	TGTGCCAGTTCTATCGACAGGTTGAACACTGAAGCTTTCTTT
once	TRBJ1-2	-	TRBV7-2	CASSLGAGAQYGYTF	TGTGCCAGCAGCTTAGGGGCGGGGGCGCAGTATGGCTACACCTTC
once	TRBJ2-7	-	TRBV7-2	CASSSLLVRQAGYEQYF	TGTGCCAGCAGCTCCCTACTAGTACGACAGGCCGGGTACGAGCAGTACTTC
-	TRBJ2-7	TRBD2	TRBV28	CASSSIKTSGRLAYEQYF	TGTGCCAGCAGTTCAATCAAAACTAGCGGGAGGCTAGCCTACGAGCAGTACTTC
-	TRBJ2-3	-	TRBV7-6	CASSLGVSTDTQYF	TGTGCCAGCAGCTTAGGAGTTAGCACAGATACGCAGTATTTT
few	TRBJ1-5	-	TRBV5-6	CASSFGGSSNQPQHF	TGTGCCAGCAGCTTTGGGGGGTCAAGCAATCAGCCCCAGCATTTT
-	TRBJ1-5	TRBD1	TRBV4-1	CASSPQGDNQPQHF	TGCGCCAGCAGCCCACAGGGGGACAATCAGCCCCAGCATTTT
-	TRBJ2-1	-	TRBV4-3	CASSQGGTGVQFF	TGCGCCAGCAGCCAAGGGGGGACGGGAGTGCAGTTCTTC